This T cell receptor (beta chain) was captured by sequencing in a study of PD-1 blockade in classical Hodgkin lymphoma. Regarding the study as a whole: Any patient who commenced nivolumab under 1 year after ASCT was excluded.

All patients experienced relapse after autologous stem cell transplantation, and brentuximab vedotin exposure was variable. Complete response, partial response or progressive disease was recorded as best response. This clone is labeled medium-sized. The antigen is undetermined. The V end was cut by 5 bases, the J end by 1 base, with 9 bases between. The CDR3 sequence is 14 residues long. The germline V gene has CDR1 MNHEY and CDR2 SMNVEV (reference sequence). TCRdb keeps only in-frame clones here, not all; method: immunoSEQ multiplex PCR. The profile shows 23,000 or so clones, 70% to 90% of them singletons.

The sample here was peripheral blood mononuclear cells (PBMCs), taken before the second cycle of nivolumab. The chain has TRBV27 and TRBJ1-5, with a possible D match to TRBD1 (5 bases). The source is a human donor with classical Hodgkin lymphoma. The CDR3 is CASSEGRSNQPQHF. DNA of the CDR3: TGTGCCAGCAGTGAGGGACGGAGCAATCAGCCCCAGCATTTT.